The 4 T cell receptor beta chains reported below all come from one sample, sequenced in a study of T cell responses to AZD1222 COVID-19 vaccine. The protocol was immunoSEQ multiplex PCR, while the TCRdb copy is restricted to in-frame clones and leaves out a portion. In the table there are around 99,000 clones, roughly 88% of which are singletons. Sample: peripheral blood, taken on day 0 of AZD1222 vaccination. Receptor source: an adult in good health.

This chain links TRBV28 with TRBJ1-3, with no clear D. The CDR3 has 13 residues. The V gene's germline CDR1 is MDHEN and CDR2 SYDVKM. Trimming stripped 6 bases from V and 5 bases from J, with 11 bases between. The DNA for the CDR3 is TGTGCCAGCAGCCTAGGATCAAGAAACACCATATATTTT. Protein sequence: CASSLGSRNTIYF.

The chain recombines TRBV24-1 with TRBJ2-2; D gene unclear. V was trimmed by 5 bases and J by 8 bases, leaving 14 bases between them. The length of the CDR3 is 14 residues. Germline V CDR1 and CDR2: KGHDR, SFDVKD. CDR3 DNA sequence: TGTGCCACCAGTGTCCCGGGCAGACCGGGGGAGCTGTTTTTT. Encoded protein: CATSVPGRPGELFF.

This clone was recorded a few times. V usage is TRBV6-5 and J usage is TRBJ2-7; TRBD2 is a possible D gene (6 bases). Trimming removed 8 bases from V and 3 bases from J, with 17 bases in between. The CDR3 spans 14 residues. CDR1 is MNHEY and CDR2 is SVGAGI in the germline V gene. Here the CDR3 DNA reads TGTGCCAGCCGCCTAGCGCTCGGCCACTACGAGCAGTACGTC. Its protein product is CASRLALGHYEQYV.

This chain joins TRBV7-9 and TRBJ2-2; 14 bases are shared with TRBD2. The CDR3 runs 18 residues. Trimming took 4 bases from V and 0 from J; bases not matched to a gene: 4. CDR1 is SEHNR and CDR2 is FQNEAQ in the germline V gene (reference sequence). The CDR3 loop is CASSYGLAGGTNTGELFF. CDR3 nucleotides: TGTGCCAGCAGCTACGGACTAGCGGGAGGTACGAACACCGGGGAGCTGTTTTTT.